This entry lists 14 T cell receptor beta chains sequenced from one sample in a study of T cell responses to AZD1222 COVID-19 vaccine. The data were produced by immunoSEQ multiplex PCR, yet TCRdb's version contains in-frame clones alone and is incomplete. The table includes fewer than 200,000 clones, about nine tenths detected once. The sample in question was peripheral blood, obtained on day 0 of AZD1222 vaccination. These receptors originate from an adult in good health.

CDR3 sequence reads: CASSDGGNTDTQYF. The CDR3 DNA follows: TGTGCCAGCAGTGACGGTGGGAACACAGATACGCAGTATTTT. The chain uses TRBV6-4 and TRBJ2-3, with D hard to call. V lost 2 bases and J 2 bases, leaving 8 bases between the germline ends. This CDR3 comprises 14 residues. CDR1 is MRHNA and CDR2 is SNTAGT in the germline V gene.

This sequence joins TRBV6-1 and TRBJ1-4, with D possibly being TRBD1 (6 bases). Trimming took off 2 bases at V and 8 bases at J, with 12 bases between the two ends. Germline V lookup: CDR1 MNHNS, CDR2 SASEGT. The CDR3 runs to 14 residues. Here the CDR3 reads CASSESGDGEKLFF. CDR3 nucleotides: TGTGCCAGCAGTGAATCAGGGGACGGAGAAAAACTGTTTTTT.

The V call is TRBV6-5, the J call TRBJ1-5; D perhaps matches TRBD1 (5 bases). The CDR3 is 14 amino acids. Germline CDR1 and CDR2: MNHEY and SVGAGI. Trimming removed 11 bases at V and 4 bases at J, with 18 bases between. CDR3 sequence (DNA): TGTGCCTTCTCTCTGGGACGGGTTAATCAGCCCCAGCATTTT. Its protein is CAFSLGRVNQPQHF.

The gene calls are TRBV7-3 and TRBJ2-3; D is unresolved. Germline loops: CDR1 SGHTA, CDR2 FQGTGA. This CDR3 is 12 amino acids long. V was trimmed by 4 bases and J by 9 bases, leaving 11 bases between them. CDR3 protein: CASSSDLVTQYF. The DNA of the CDR3 is TGTGCCAGCAGCTCGGACCTTGTAACGCAGTATTTT. The full variable domain, completed using reference TRBV7-3 and TRBJ2-3, is GAGVSQTPSNKVTEKGKYVELRCDPISGHTALYWYRQSLGQGPEFLIYFQGTGAADDSGLPNDRFFAVRPEGSVSTLKIQRTERGDSAVYLCASSSDLVTQYFGPGTRLTVL.

This chain links TRBV5-1 with TRBJ2-7; 9 nucleotides match TRBD1. The germline CDR1 and CDR2 sequences are SGHRS and YFSETQ. CDR3 length: 14 residues. The ends lost 4 bases at V and 2 bases at J; junction bases unmatched: 4. The CDR3 DNA sequence: TGCGCCAGCAGCAACCGACAGGGGGCCTACGAGCAGTACTTC. Protein: CASSNRQGAYEQYF.

This clone was picked up one time. CDR3: CASSYQQGSTNEKLFF. As DNA, the CDR3 is TGTGCCAGCAGTTACCAACAGGGCTCAACTAATGAAAAACTGTTTTTT. The chain carries TRBV6-5 and TRBJ1-4, with D perhaps matching TRBD1 (6 bases). Germline values: CDR1 MNHEY, CDR2 SVGAGI. V was cut by 2 bases and J by 0 bases, with 10 bases left in between. The CDR3 covers 16 residues.

The J gene is TRBJ1-5, the V gene TRBV30, with D tentatively TRBD1 (5 bases). This CDR3 region has 15 residues. V shed 1 base and J shed 1 base, with 11 bases lying between them. Germline V gene sequence: CDR1 GTSNPN, CDR2 SVGIG (reference sequence). CDR3 residues: CAWSAGQTSNQPQHF. CDR3 nucleotides: TGTGCCTGGAGTGCTGGACAAACGAGCAATCAGCCCCAGCATTTT. The full variable domain, in which reference TRBV30 and TRBJ1-5 provide the parts outside the CDR3, is SQTIHQWPATLVQPVGSPLSLECTVEGTSNPNLYWYRQAAGRGLQLLFYSVGIGQISSEVPQNLSASRPQDRQFILSSKKLLLSDSGFYLCAWSAGQTSNQPQHFGDGTRLSIL.

The chain links TRBV7-3 to TRBJ2-7, with 10 bases fitting TRBD2. After removal of 5 bases from V and 4 bases from J, the junction contained 5 bases not matched to a gene. The CDR3 contains 14 residues. Per the germline V gene, CDR1 is SGHTA and CDR2 is FQGTGA. The CDR3 DNA is TGTGCCAGCAGCATCTCTAGCGGGAGTTACGAGCAGTACTTC. Translated: CASSISSGSYEQYF.

J is TRBJ2-7 and V is TRBV3-1 (or the pseudogene TRBV3-2); D is unresolved. This CDR3 has 12 residues. Germline CDR1 reads LGHDT; CDR2 reads YNNKEL (reference sequence). V was pared by 3 bases and J by 3 bases, with 6 bases between. DNA of the CDR3: TGTGCCAGCAGCCACTTGAGCTACGAGCAGTACTTC. This encodes CASSHLSYEQYF.

This chain links TRBV18 with TRBJ2-2; 8 nucleotides align to TRBD1. CDR1 is KGHSH, CDR2 LQKENI, per germline. This CDR3 has 16 amino acids. The V and J ends lost 3 bases and 5 bases, in that order; junction bases with no gene match: 8. CDR3 in amino acids: CASSPQGALWTGELFF. Written as DNA, the CDR3 is TGTGCCAGCTCACCTCAGGGGGCTCTTTGGACCGGGGAGCTGTTTTTT.

V is TRBV19 and J is TRBJ1-5; the match to TRBD1 covers 8 bases. Germline loops: CDR1 LNHDA, CDR2 SQIVND (reference sequence). The CDR3 loop spans 15 amino acids. Germline trimming cut 4 bases from V and 3 bases from J; bases unmatched to any gene: 5. The CDR3 DNA reads TGTGCCAGTAGTACCCCGGGACAGGTCAATCAGCCCCAGCATTTT. This encodes CASSTPGQVNQPQHF.

Notes on this clone: An end of the junction does not agree with germline; a read error may underlie this. This chain joins TRBV10-1 and TRBJ2-1; a possible D gene is TRBD1 (5 bases). This CDR3 has 12 amino acids. The V gene's germline CDR1 is WNHNN and CDR2 SYGVQD (reference sequence). The CDR3 DNA is TGCGCCAGCAAAGGGGCTGGGTCTTTAACGGTCTTC. It translates to CASKGAGSLTVF.

The V and J genes are TRBV3-1 (or the pseudogene TRBV3-2) and TRBJ1-1, with TRBD1 as a possible D gene (5 bases). V gave up 0 bases and J gave up 11 bases, with 10 bases separating them. This CDR3 region has 12 residues. Germline V lookup: CDR1 LGHDT, CDR2 YNNKEL (reference sequence). In DNA, the CDR3 is TGTGCCAGCAGCCAAGATCGGGGGGGGGCTTTCTTT. It codes for CASSQDRGGAFF.

Only one count was recorded for this clone. The chain has TRBV28 and TRBJ2-7; 8 bases align to TRBD2. In germline, CDR1 is MDHEN, CDR2 SYDVKM. Unmatched junction bases numbered 4, after V lost 6 bases and J lost 3 bases. CDR3 length: 13 amino acids. The CDR3 loop reads CASSPGGDYEQYF. In DNA form, the CDR3 reads TGTGCCAGCAGCCCGGGAGGGGACTACGAGCAGTACTTC.